These T cell receptor beta chains were read from a single sample in a study of blood T cell repertoires in COVID-19. Sequencing was performed with immunoSEQ multiplex PCR; in TCRdb, only in-frame clones are kept and a portion is missing. The sample records 380,000 or so clones, about 89% being singletons. The sample comprised peripheral blood. The receptors here all came from a man aged 40-55 years with acute or convalescent COVID-19. Both conserved end residues are part of each CDR3.

j_call,v_call,cdr3_aa
TRBJ2-7,TRBV6-4,CASSGVISGSYEQYF
TRBJ2-7,TRBV3-1/TRBV3-2,CASSQIGLDYEQYF
TRBJ2-7,TRBV7-2,CASSLVARFIYEQYF
TRBJ2-1,TRBV28,CASSSNRVLTYNEQFF
TRBJ2-5,TRBV2,CASSDSGGQETQYF
TRBJ1-5,TRBV19,CASSKGGDLIINQPQHF
TRBJ2-3,TRBV19,CASSRGGAFSGTQYF
TRBJ2-7,TRBV28,CASSSVAGGPYEQYF
TRBJ1-4,TRBV7-9,CASSLTGRREKLFF
TRBJ1-1,TRBV6-2/TRBV6-3,CASSYPRTRENTEAFF
TRBJ2-5,TRBV27,CASRELGGGVETQYF
TRBJ2-1,TRBV3-1/TRBV3-2,CASSQVRRTRHNEQFF
TRBJ1-5,TRBV6-5,CASIPDRLNQPQHF
TRBJ2-7,TRBV18,CASSPNRLAGIYEQYF
TRBJ1-5,TRBV6-6,CASSYVPLQPQHF